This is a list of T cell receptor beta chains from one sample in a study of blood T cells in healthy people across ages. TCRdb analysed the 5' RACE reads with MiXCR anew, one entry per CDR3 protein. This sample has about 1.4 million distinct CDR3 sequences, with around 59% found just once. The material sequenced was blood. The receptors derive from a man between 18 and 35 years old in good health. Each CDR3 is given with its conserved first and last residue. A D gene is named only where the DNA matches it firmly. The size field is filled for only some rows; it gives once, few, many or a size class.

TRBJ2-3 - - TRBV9 TGTGCCAGCAGCGTATCACTAGCCCCTCAGGGAGATACGCAGTATTTT CASSVSLAPQGDTQYF
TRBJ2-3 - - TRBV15 TGTGCCACCAGCGCGACTAGAAGCACAGATACGCAGTATTTT CATSATRSTDTQYF
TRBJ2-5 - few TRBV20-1 TGCAGTGCTACTCTGAAGACCCAGTACTTC CSATLKTQYF
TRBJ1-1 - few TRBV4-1 TGCGCCAGCAGCCAAGGAGCTCTACAGGGTGAAGCTTTCTTT CASSQGALQGEAFF
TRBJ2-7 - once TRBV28 TGTGCCAGCAGTTTGGCCGGACAGAGAGCTTACGAGCAGTACTTC CASSLAGQRAYEQYF
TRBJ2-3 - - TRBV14 TGTGCCAGCAGCCGGGGACTCCAATGGAATACGCAGTATTTT CASSRGLQWNTQYF
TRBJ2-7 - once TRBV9 TGTGCCAGCAGCGTAGCTAGCAATGAGCAGTACTTC CASSVASNEQYF
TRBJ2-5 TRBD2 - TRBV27 TGTGCCAGCAGACCCGGACTAGCGGGGCTTCAAGAGACCCAGTACTTC CASRPGLAGLQETQYF
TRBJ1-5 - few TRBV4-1 TGCGCCAGCAGCCAAGATGGGAAGCCCCAGCATTTT CASSQDGKPQHF
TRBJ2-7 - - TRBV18 TGTGCCAGCTCACCACGGCCCGGGGGTATCGGGGATTCCTACGAGCAGTACTTC CASSPRPGGIGDSYEQYF
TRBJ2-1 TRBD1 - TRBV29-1 TGCAGCGTCCACACAACAGGGGGCTCCTACAATGAGCAGTTCTTC CSVHTTGGSYNEQFF
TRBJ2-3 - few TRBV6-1 TGTGCCAGCACAATAGGAAGCTTCACAGATACGCAGTATTTT CASTIGSFTDTQYF
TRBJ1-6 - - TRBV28 TGTGCCAGCAGCCCTCAGGGGCTTAGTAATTCACCCCTCCACTTT CASSPQGLSNSPLHF
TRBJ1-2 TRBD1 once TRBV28 TGTGCCAGCAGCTTATTTCGACAGGGAGGCTATGGCTACACCTTC CASSLFRQGGYGYTF
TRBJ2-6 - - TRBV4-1 TGCGCCAGCAGCAACTTCAGGAGGCAGCTTCACTCTGGGGCCAACGTCCTGACTTTC CASSNFRRQLHSGANVLTF
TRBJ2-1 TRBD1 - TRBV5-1 TGCGCCAGCAGCGCGGGACAGGGCCTGTTCTTC CASSAGQGLFF
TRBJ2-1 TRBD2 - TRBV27 TGTGCCAGCAGTTTACGGTCTAGCGGGTCTATCAATGAGCAGTTCTTC CASSLRSSGSINEQFF